A selection of T cell receptor beta chains follows, all from one sample in a study of blood T cell repertoires in COVID-19. Using immunoSEQ multiplex PCR, the repertoire was profiled, and TCRdb retains in-frame clones only, with some absent. This sample has 650,000 to 800,000 clones, with about 90% found just once. The sample consisted of peripheral blood. These TCRs come from a woman aged 18-29 years with acute or convalescent COVID-19. CDR3s include the opening cysteine and the closing phenylalanine or tryptophan. A D gene is named only where the DNA matches it firmly. Size tells how often a clone was seen (once, few, many) or the class of an expanded clone, and some rows leave it out.

d_gene	j_gene	abundance	v_gene	CDR3nt	CDR3aa
.	TRBJ1-4	.	TRBV5-1	TGCGCCAGCAGCTTAGAAGGGGGAACTAATGAAAAACTGTTTTTT	CASSLEGGTNEKLFF
.	TRBJ2-2	.	TRBV30	TGTGCCTGGAATCCACAGGGGAACACCGGGGAGCTGTTTTTT	CAWNPQGNTGELFF
.	TRBJ1-6	.	TRBV7-9	TGTGCCAGCAACAGGGAGCTGGGTTCACCCCTCCACTTT	CASNRELGSPLHF
.	TRBJ1-2	.	TRBV5-8	TGTGCCAGCAGCTTGGCAGGGTTGGATGGCTACACCTTC	CASSLAGLDGYTF
.	TRBJ2-1	.	TRBV4-3	TGCGCCAGCAGCCACGACAGGACCCAGCAGTTCTTC	CASSHDRTQQFF
.	TRBJ1-4	.	TRBV27	TGTGCCAGCAGACCAGGAAAGGTGGTGGAAAAACTGTTTTTT	CASRPGKVVEKLFF
.	TRBJ1-2	few	TRBV9	TGTGCCAGCAGCGTAGGAGGCCCGAGGGGGGGCTACACCTTC	CASSVGGPRGGYTF
TRBD1	TRBJ2-4	.	TRBV27	TGTGCCAGCAGGCGACAGGGGACAATAGCCAAAAACATTCAGTACTTC	CASRRQGTIAKNIQYF
.	TRBJ1-2	.	TRBV5-6	TGTGCCAGCAGCTTAGGGAGGGTACTTGACTATGGCTACACCTTC	CASSLGRVLDYGYTF
TRBD2	TRBJ2-1	.	TRBV5-1	TGCGCCAGCAGCCTCGGACTAGCGGATTACAATGAGCAGTTCTTC	CASSLGLADYNEQFF
.	TRBJ2-7	.	TRBV5-5	TGTGCCAGCAGCCCCAACAGGGCTATAACGGGAGAGCAGTACTTC	CASSPNRAITGEQYF
.	TRBJ2-7	.	TRBV3-1/TRBV3-2	TGTGCCAGCAGCCAGGCCCAAATCTCCCACGAGCAGTACTTC	CASSQAQISHEQYF
.	TRBJ1-1	.	TRBV19	TGTGCCAGTAGTTGGGGCCGGGACAAGAACACTGAAGCTTTCTTT	CASSWGRDKNTEAFF
.	TRBJ1-2	.	TRBV5-6	TGTGCCAGCAGCGGGTGGGAGGGCGGCGACTATGGCTACACCTTC	CASSGWEGGDYGYTF
TRBD1	TRBJ1-6	.	TRBV7-3	TGTGCCAGCAGCCCCCGAGGGACAGTGAATTCACCCCTCCACTTT	CASSPRGTVNSPLHF
.	TRBJ1-1	.	TRBV30	TGTGCCTGGGGGCTACGTCAGAAGTCGGCTTTCTTT	CAWGLRQKSAFF
.	TRBJ1-1	once	TRBV28	TGTGCCAGCAGCATGCTACAGGTTAACACTGAAGCTTTCTTT	CASSMLQVNTEAFF
.	TRBJ1-2	.	TRBV5-1	TGCGCCAGCAGCCCTTTGGACAGTTCCTATGGCTACACCTTC	CASSPLDSSYGYTF
.	TRBJ2-5	.	TRBV29-1	TGCAGCGGGGGGGGCGAAGAGACCCAGTACTTC	CSGGGEETQYF
.	TRBJ1-2	.	TRBV14	TGTGCCAGCCGGGGGGGGGCTGATGGCTACACCTTC	CASRGGADGYTF
.	TRBJ1-6	.	TRBV7-2	TGTGCCAGCAGCTCCCCGCGGGGGACAAGCTCCTATAATTCACCCCTCCACTTT	CASSSPRGTSSYNSPLHF
TRBD2	TRBJ2-1	once	TRBV4-1	TGCGCCAGCAGCCAAGGGACTAGCGGGGGCCTGAGCTCCTACAATGAGCAGTTCTTC	CASSQGTSGGLSSYNEQFF
TRBD1	TRBJ2-2	.	TRBV2	TGTGCCAGCAGTGAAGCGAAGGGACAGCCGAACACCGGGGAGCTGTTTTTT	CASSEAKGQPNTGELFF
TRBD1	TRBJ2-2	.	TRBV6-6	TGTGCCAGCAGTCGTCTTATCGGGACAGGATCTTCGAACACCGGGGAGCTGTTTTTT	CASSRLIGTGSSNTGELFF
.	TRBJ1-2	.	TRBV3-1/TRBV3-2	TGTGCCAGCAGCCAAGAAGGAGGGGACTATGGCTACACCTTC	CASSQEGGDYGYTF
.	TRBJ2-1	.	TRBV30	TGTGCCTGGAGAAGGACAGTTTACAATGAGCAGTTCTTC	CAWRRTVYNEQFF
TRBD1	TRBJ2-7	.	TRBV29-1	TGCAGCGTTTGGGACAGCAACTACGAGCAGTACTTC	CSVWDSNYEQYF
.	TRBJ1-2	.	TRBV6-2/TRBV6-3	TGTGCCAGCAGTACACGGTCGTCTGGTGGGCCCTATGGCTACACCTTC	CASSTRSSGGPYGYTF
.	TRBJ2-3	.	TRBV29-1	TGCAGCGTTGTCAATTTAATAGCAGATACGCAGTATTTT	CSVVNLIADTQYF
.	TRBJ1-2	.	TRBV2	TGTGCCAGCAAGTGGAGGGCCCTCTATGGCTACACCTTC	CASKWRALYGYTF
.	TRBJ1-1	.	TRBV30	TGTGCCTGGAGGGGGGGTCCCATGAACACTGAAGCTTTCTTT	CAWRGGPMNTEAFF
.	TRBJ2-7	few	TRBV27	TGTGCCAGCAGTTTCATACCGCTAACCTCCTACGAGCAGTACTTC	CASSFIPLTSYEQYF
TRBD1	TRBJ1-2	few	TRBV30	TGTGCCTGGAGTGTAGGGTCGGGACAGCGTGACTACACCTTC	CAWSVGSGQRDYTF
.	TRBJ2-7	.	TRBV6-5	TGTGCCAGCACGGGTGGGGCAACCTACGAGCAGTACTTC	CASTGGATYEQYF
.	TRBJ2-7	.	TRBV14	TGTGCCAGCAGCCAAGAATGGGGGGGGCACTACGAGCAGTACTTC	CASSQEWGGHYEQYF
.	TRBJ1-6	few	TRBV6-2/TRBV6-3	TGTGCCAGCAGTTACAGGGAGAATTCACCCCTCCACTTT	CASSYRENSPLHF
.	TRBJ2-2	.	TRBV7-8	TGTGCCAGCAGCTCAACAGGCACCGGGGAGCTGTTTTTT	CASSSTGTGELFF
.	TRBJ1-1	.	TRBV6-5	TGTGCCAGCAGTCGGGACACCACGAACACTGAAGCTTTCTTT	CASSRDTTNTEAFF
.	TRBJ1-1	.	TRBV30	TGTGCCTGGAGGGGGAGGGGGAGAGACACTGAAGCTTTCTTT	CAWRGRGRDTEAFF
.	TRBJ1-1	few	TRBV12-3/TRBV12-4	TGTGCCAGCAGTTTTCGGAACACTGAAGCTTTCTTT	CASSFRNTEAFF
.	TRBJ1-4	once	TRBV10-3	TGTGCCATCAGTGAGCAGACTCTCTCTAATGAAAAACTGTTTTTT	CAISEQTLSNEKLFF
.	TRBJ1-2	.	TRBV10-3	TGTGCCATCGGACGGGGGGCAGGCTATGGCTACACCTTC	CAIGRGAGYGYTF
.	TRBJ1-1	once	TRBV30	TGTGCCTGGAGTGACCCCATCATCAGGGTTTACACTGAAGCTTTCTTT	CAWSDPIIRVYTEAFF
.	TRBJ2-3	.	TRBV5-5	TGTGCCAGCAGCCCGGCCGGGGGCACAGATACGCAGTATTTT	CASSPAGGTDTQYF
.	TRBJ1-1	.	TRBV7-9	TGTGCCAGCAGTGGGAGGGAGAACACTGAAGCTTTCTTT	CASSGRENTEAFF